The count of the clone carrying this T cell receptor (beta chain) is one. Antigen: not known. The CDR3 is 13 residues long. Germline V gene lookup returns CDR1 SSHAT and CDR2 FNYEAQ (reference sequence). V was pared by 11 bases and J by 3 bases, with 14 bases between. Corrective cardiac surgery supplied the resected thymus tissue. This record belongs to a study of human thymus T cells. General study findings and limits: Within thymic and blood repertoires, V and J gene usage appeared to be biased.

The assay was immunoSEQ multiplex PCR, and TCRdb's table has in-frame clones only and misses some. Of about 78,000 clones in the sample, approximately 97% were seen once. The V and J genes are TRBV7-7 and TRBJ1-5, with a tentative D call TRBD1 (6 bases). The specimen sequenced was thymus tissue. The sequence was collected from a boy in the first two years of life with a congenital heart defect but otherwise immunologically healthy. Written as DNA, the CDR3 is TGTGCCCCGGACAGCCATAACAATCAGCCCCAGCATTTT. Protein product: CAPDSHNNQPQHF.